These 2 T cell receptor beta chains came from one sample sequenced in a study of shared clonotypes between healthy human individuals. Assay used: immunoSEQ multiplex PCR; TCRdb lists only in-frame clones, some missing. The repertoire holds about 490,000 clones, with roughly 80% as singletons. Sample: PBMCs. The receptors originated from a woman aged 40 to 49 in good health. Some clones in this sample may be carry-over from other donors' samples.

This chain joins TRBV11-2 and TRBJ2-1, with TRBD2 matching 14 bases. The germline gives CDR1 SGHAT, CDR2 FQNNGV. The CDR3 contains 16 residues. J was trimmed by 8 bases and V by 1 base; bases with no gene match: 4. The CDR3 reads CASSLGLAGGIDEQFF. In nucleotides, the CDR3 is TGTGCCAGCAGCTTAGGACTAGCGGGAGGGATAGATGAGCAGTTCTTC. Looking up the rest from reference TRBV11-2 and TRBJ2-1 gives the full variable domain: EAGVAQSPRYKIIEKRQSVAFWCNPISGHATLYWYQQILGQGPKLLIQFQNNGVVDDSQLPKDRFSAERLKGVDSTLKIQPAKLEDSAVYLCASSLGLAGGIDEQFFGPGTRLTVL.

This chain connects TRBV11-2 to TRBJ2-3, with D unclear. Germline CDR1 is SGHAT and CDR2 is FQNNGV. With 3 bases removed from V and 2 bases from J, the gap between germline ends came to 9 bases. This CDR3 is 14 amino acids long. In nucleotides, the CDR3 is TGTGCCAGCAGCTTGAGAGACCTCACAGATACGCAGTATTTT. Translation gives CASSLRDLTDTQYF.